This TCR beta chain was captured by sequencing in a study of OX40 agonist ivuxolimab in advanced cancers. Across the whole study: Dosing consisted of intravenous ivuxolimab at 0.01 to 10 mg/kg every 2 weeks. Therapy given before enrollment (anti-PD-1, anti-PD-L1 or anti-CTLA-4) was allowed, and over 35% had some.

Germline V CDR1 and CDR2: KGHSH, LQKENI. With 6 bases removed from V and 6 bases from J, the gap between germline ends came to 20 bases. The length of the CDR3 is 15 residues. This clone was found once. The antigen remains undetermined. Study findings and constraints: Some nonresponders likewise displayed low normalized T-cell clonal expansion.

Excluded were patients having autoimmune disease history or systemic immunosuppression. Some clones are missing from TCRdb's copy, which holds only in-frame ones; the method was immunoSEQ multiplex PCR. The sample lists roughly 89,000 clones, around 84% occurring once. The chain links TRBV18 to TRBJ1-2; no firm D call. The source is an adult with an advanced solid tumor such as melanoma, head and neck, liver or kidney cancer. Sample: CD4+ or CD8+ T cells sorted from blood, taken in a trial of the OX40 agonist ivuxolimab. CDR3 in amino acids: CASSPSTTTGDGYTF. The DNA of the CDR3 is TGTGCCAGCTCTCCCTCCACAACCACGGGCGATGGCTACACCTTC. Full variable domain (remainder filled in from reference TRBV18 and TRBJ1-2): NAGVMQNPRHLVRRRGQEARLRCSPMKGHSHVYWYRQLPEEGLKFMVYLQKENIIDESGMPKERFSAEFPKEGPSILRIQQVVRGDSAAYFCASSPSTTTGDGYTFGSGTRLTVV.